This T cell receptor beta chain was sequenced in a study of blood T cell repertoires in COVID-19. The overall study: Acute and convalescent COVID-19 samples came from the United States, Italy and Spain. Sources were T cells, B-cell-depleted T cells, or PBMCs; the material itself was cDNA or gDNA.

Methods used by the authors: Estimated nucleated cell counts came from reference gene primer amplification. Profiling relied on immunoSEQ multiplex PCR, and the TCRdb table lists in-frame clones only, not all of them. Clone size and the V and J calls come from that table; the DNA yielded D and trimming. Among 65,000 or so clones listed, 70% to 85% were seen once. The CDR3 has 14 residues. The V segment lost 5 bases and the J segment 4 bases; nucleotides outside the gene matches: 3. Germline values: CDR1 SGHTA, CDR2 FQGNSA. The receptor's source is a woman between 65 and 79 years old with acute or convalescent COVID-19. The chain links TRBV7-2 to TRBJ2-7; TRBD2 matches at 12 bases. Sample: peripheral blood. The CDR3 region is CASSLTSGRYEQYF. CDR3 coding DNA: TGTGCCAGCAGCCTAACTAGCGGGAGGTACGAGCAGTACTTC.